The T cell receptor beta chain under discussion was sequenced for a study of CXCR3-negative and CXCR3-positive naive CD8 T cells. Study at large: Roughly 135 million TRB reads were obtained overall (about 1.5 +/- 0.3 million per library).

Naivety in CD8+ T cells corresponded to a CD45RO-CCR7+CD27+CD95- phenotype. The libraries of TRB cDNA were constructed through 5' RACE using UMI labels. No DNA is given; TCRdb re-called the 5' RACE reads and lists each CDR3 protein once. Its table records some 22,000 distinct CDR3 sequences. The sequence was obtained from a human donor in good health. Some clones in this sample may be carry-over from other donors' samples. Sequenced: naive CXCR3- CD8+ T cells from blood. The subset here: CD45RO-CCR7+CD27+CD95- naive CD8+ T cells lacking CXCR3 (TNR3-).

The CDR3 here is CASSTRGEVTEAFF. This chain links TRBV28 with TRBJ1-1. This CDR3 comprises 14 residues. Germline CDR1 reads MDHEN; CDR2 reads SYDVKM.